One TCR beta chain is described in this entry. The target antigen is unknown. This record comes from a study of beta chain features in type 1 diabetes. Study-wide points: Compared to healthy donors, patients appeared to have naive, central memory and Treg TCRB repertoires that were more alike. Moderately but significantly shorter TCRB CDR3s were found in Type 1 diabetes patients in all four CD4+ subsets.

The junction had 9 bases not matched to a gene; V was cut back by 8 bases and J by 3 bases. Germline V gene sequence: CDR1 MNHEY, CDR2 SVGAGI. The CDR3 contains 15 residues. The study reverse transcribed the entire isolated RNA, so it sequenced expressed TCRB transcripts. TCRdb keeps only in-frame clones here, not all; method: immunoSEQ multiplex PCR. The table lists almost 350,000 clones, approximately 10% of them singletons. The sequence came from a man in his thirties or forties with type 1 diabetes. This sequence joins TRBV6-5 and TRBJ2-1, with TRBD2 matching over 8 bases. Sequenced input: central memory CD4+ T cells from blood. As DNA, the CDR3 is TGTGCCAGCGCTACGGGGGGGGCTGGCTACAATGAGCAGTTCTTC. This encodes CASATGGAGYNEQFF.